Following are 27 T cell receptor beta chains from one sample sequenced in a study of T cells in Graves' hyperthyroidism and ophthalmopathy. RNA transcripts served as the template for amplifying TCR beta CDR3 regions. A first-round RT-PCR of the TCR CDR3 used the HTBI primer set. TCRdb recomputed calls from the multiplex PCR reads with MiXCR, one row per CDR3 protein. The profile shows more than 550,000 distinct CDR3 sequences, nearly 45% of them singletons. Sequenced input: peripheral blood or thyroid tissue (not recorded which). The receptors shown here come from an adult man with Graves' disease, either hyperthyroidism or ophthalmopathy (not recorded which).

This rearrangement joins TRBV29-1 to TRBJ1-5, with D possibly being TRBD1 (5 bases). The CDR3 totals 13 residues. The germline V gene has CDR1 SQVTM and CDR2 ANQGSEA. Trimming took off 4 bases at V and 3 bases at J, with 10 bases between the two ends. The CDR3: CSVGGGYNQPQHF. The CDR3 DNA is TGCAGCGTTGGGGGCGGGTACAATCAGCCCCAGCATTTT. Supplemented by reference TRBV29-1 and TRBJ1-5, the full variable domain reads SAVISQKPSRDICQRGTSLTIQCQVDSQVTMMFWYRQQPGQSLTLIATANQGSEATYESGFVIDKFPISRPNLTFSTLTVSNMSPEDSSIYLCSVGGGYNQPQHFGDGTRLSIL.

The V gene is TRBV20-1, the J gene TRBJ2-5; 7 bases match TRBD1. The germline gives CDR1 DFQATT, CDR2 SNEGSKA (reference sequence). J lost 2 bases, V lost 0 bases, and 6 bases had no gene match. This CDR3 contains 15 residues. The CDR3 here is CSARDRSGGQETQYF. The CDR3 coding sequence is TGCAGTGCTAGAGACCGTTCAGGGGGACAAGAGACCCAGTACTTC.

This chain connects TRBV7-8 to TRBJ2-6; D might be TRBD1 (6 bases). With 8 bases removed from V and 6 bases from J, the gap between germline ends came to 23 bases. The CDR3 is 17 residues long. CDR1 SGHVS and CDR2 FQNEAQ come from the germline V gene. The chain's CDR3 is CASSSLFRDTAANVLTF. CDR3 DNA sequence: TGTGCCAGCTCATCACTATTCCGGGACACTGCGGCCAACGTCCTGACTTTC.

The chain is built from TRBV10-3 and TRBJ1-5, with TRBD1 matching over 10 bases. Per the germline V gene, CDR1 is ENHRY and CDR2 is SYGVKD. Trimming at V came to 6 bases and at J to 6 bases, leaving 2 bases not matched to a gene. The CDR3 length is 13 residues. CDR3 in amino acids: CAIRGTGAQPQHF. The CDR3, as DNA: TGTGCCATCAGAGGGACAGGGGCTCAGCCCCAGCATTTT.

Note on this clonotype: At one end, the junction sequence differs from germline, possibly due to a read error. The chain links TRBV7-9 to TRBJ2-7, with D tentatively TRBD1 or TRBD2 (5 bases each). This CDR3 comprises 14 residues. Germline loops: CDR1 SEHNR, CDR2 FQNEAQ (reference sequence). Written as DNA, the CDR3 is TGTGCCAGCAGTCGGACATGGCGGACCGGGGAGCTGTACTTC. It codes for CASSRTWRTGELYF.

This clonotype was picked up a small number of times. J is TRBJ1-1 and V is TRBV29-1, with no clear D. Trimming pared 0 bases from V and 7 bases from J, leaving 12 bases between. The CDR3 runs to 13 residues. From germline, CDR1 is SQVTM and CDR2 ANQGSEA. CDR3 DNA: TGCAGCGTTGAAGACTCCCGGGCCGATGAAGCTTTCTTT. This codes for CSVEDSRADEAFF.

The rearrangement joins TRBV10-3 to TRBJ2-2; D is possibly TRBD1 (6 bases). Looked up from germline, CDR1 is ENHRY and CDR2 is SYGVKD. V lost 10 bases and J lost 5, with 14 bases in between. CDR3 length: 13 amino acids. The CDR3 here is CASRGTGTGELFF. The CDR3 nucleotides read TGTGCCAGCAGGGGCACAGGGACCGGGGAGCTGTTTTTT.

V is TRBV7-9 and J is TRBJ2-7; 7 nucleotides line up with TRBD1. Germline lookup yields CDR1 SEHNR and CDR2 FQNEAQ (reference sequence). The CDR3 contains 15 residues. Trimming cost V 11 bases and J 0 bases; bases outside gene matches: 13. The CDR3 bases are TGTGCCGTCCGGGACAGCCCCAGGAGCTCCTACGAGCAGTACTTC. Encoded protein: CAVRDSPRSSYEQYF.

The chain couples TRBV5-1 to TRBJ2-7; no definite D call. Germline CDR1 is SGHRS and CDR2 is YFSETQ. V lost 5 bases to trimming and J lost 0 bases, with 12 bases between them. CDR3 size: 14 residues. CDR3 region: CASRRQDLSYEQYF. CDR3 DNA: TGCGCCAGCAGACGCCAGGACCTCTCCTACGAGCAGTACTTC.

Details on this clonotype: This could be a read error, since a much larger clone is one nucleotide away. The CDR3 DNA is TGTGCCAGCAGCTTAGTAGGGACGGATGATTCACCCCTCCACTTT. It specifies CASSLVGTDDSPLHF. The chain has TRBV9 and TRBJ1-6; the D gene is possibly TRBD1 (5 bases). The CDR3 consists of 15 residues. Per germline, CDR1 SGDLS and CDR2 YYNGEE. V shed 4 bases and J shed 8 bases, with 16 bases lying between them.

This rearrangement joins TRBV6-1 to TRBJ2-5; 9 bases are a match to TRBD2. The CDR3 is made up of 13 amino acids. J gave up 13 bases and V 5 bases, and 11 bases lay outside the gene matches. From germline, CDR1 is MNHNS and CDR2 SASEGT. CDR3 DNA: TGTGCCAGCAGTCTTAGCGGGGGAGGCGGGCGGTACTTC. Translating gives CASSLSGGGGRYF.

This clonotype was counted only a few times. V usage is TRBV2 and J usage is TRBJ1-5, with D tentatively TRBD1 (6 bases). The CDR3 runs 13 residues. The germline V gene has CDR1 SNHLY and CDR2 FYNNEI. V was trimmed by 11 bases and J by 7 bases, leaving 18 bases between them. CDR3 nucleotide sequence: TGTGCCTGGAGTCTACAGGGAGGGCAGCCCCAGCATTTT. It specifies CAWSLQGGQPQHF.

This clonotype was recorded only once. The junction shows a germline mismatch at one end, possibly a read error. This sequence joins TRBV7-9 and TRBJ1-5; tentative D call: TRBD1 (6 bases). CDR3 size: 13 residues. Germline V gene sequence: CDR1 SEHNR, CDR2 FQNEAQ (reference sequence). The CDR3 reads CASSAGANQPQHF. The CDR3, as DNA: TGCGCCAGCAGCGCGGGGGCTAATCAGCCCCAGCATTTT.

The V and J genes are TRBV7-2 and TRBJ2-3, with TRBD2 matching over 10 bases. The CDR3 is made up of 16 amino acids. The germline V gene has CDR1 SGHTA and CDR2 FQGNSA. V dropped 3 bases and J dropped 6; count of bases not matched to a gene: 9. CDR3 sequence reads: CASSLTSGGASDTQYF. CDR3 DNA: TGTGCCAGCAGCTTGACCAGCGGGGGGGCCTCGGATACGCAGTATTTT.

Comment on this clonotype: It may be a read error: a sequence one base away is much more abundant. V gene TRBV29-1 combines with J gene TRBJ1-3; D ambiguous. V gave up 7 bases and J gave up 4 bases, with 11 bases separating them. CDR1 SQVTM and CDR2 ANQGSEA come from the germline V gene. This CDR3 is built from 12 residues. CDR3: CSGHLAGNTIYF. CDR3 bases: TGCAGCGGCCACCTTGCGGGAAACACCATATATTTT.

There are a few counts of this clonotype. CDR3 sequence reads: CRAGTEDIYGYTF. The CDR3 DNA reads as TGCAGGGCCGGGACAGAGGATATCTATGGCTACACCTTC. The chain is built from TRBV20-1 and TRBJ1-2; 7 nucleotides align to TRBD1. The V gene's germline CDR1 is DFQATT and CDR2 SNEGSKA (reference sequence). The CDR3 has 13 amino acids.

CDR3 protein: CASSDLLEMNTEAFF. CDR3 bases: TGTGCCAGCAGTGACCTTTTGGAAATGAACACTGAAGCTTTCTTT. V is TRBV2 and J is TRBJ1-1; no firm D call. The germline V gene encodes CDR1 SNHLY and CDR2 FYNNEI. The CDR3 is 15 amino acids. V lost 3 bases and J 0 bases, leaving 11 bases between the germline ends.

The V call is TRBV7-2, the J call TRBJ1-1; D is uncertain. Germline-derived CDR1 and CDR2 are SGHTA and FQGNSA. This CDR3 comprises 14 residues. The V and J ends lost 2 bases and 7 bases respectively, with 14 bases between them. CDR3 sequence (DNA): TGTGCCAGCAGCTTAAGTTGGCCCCAGAGTGAAGCTTTCTTT. Translation: CASSLSWPQSEAFF.

This clonotype was counted at least ten times. The rearrangement joins TRBV13 to TRBJ1-2, with 8 bases fitting TRBD1. CDR3 size: 14 residues. The germline V gene encodes CDR1 PRHDT and CDR2 FYEKMQ (reference sequence). V lost 5 bases to trimming and J lost 2 bases; unmatched junction nucleotides: 4. CDR3 protein: CASSPTGANYGYTF. The DNA for the CDR3 is TGTGCCAGCAGCCCGACAGGGGCGAACTATGGCTACACCTTC.

This chain links TRBV10-3 with TRBJ1-2, with 7 bases fitting TRBD1. The germline CDR1 and CDR2 sequences are ENHRY and SYGVKD. CDR3 length: 14 amino acids. With V trimmed by 0 bases and J by 8 bases, 6 bases remained unmatched. The CDR3 DNA reads as TGTGCCATCAGTGAGTCCGGGACAGTACAGGGCTACACCTTC. Protein sequence: CAISESGTVQGYTF.

This clonotype was seen repeatedly, ten times or more. The chain is built from TRBV19 and TRBJ1-1; TRBD1 is a possible D gene (5 bases). Germline V lookup: CDR1 LNHDA, CDR2 SQIVND (reference sequence). The CDR3 is 14 residues long. Trimming removed 4 bases at V and 1 base at J, with 10 bases between. The CDR3 spells CASSTGRENTEAFF. In DNA form, the CDR3 reads TGTGCCAGTAGTACGGGACGGGAGAACACTGAAGCTTTCTTT.

The chain has TRBV6-5 and TRBJ1-2; D may be TRBD1 (5 bases). Per the germline V gene, CDR1 is MNHEY and CDR2 is SVGAGI. V lost 5 bases and J 0 bases, leaving 13 bases between the germline ends. The CDR3 spans 15 residues. CDR3 region: CASSEQQTANYGYTF. CDR3 in DNA: TGTGCCAGCAGTGAACAGCAGACAGCTAACTATGGCTACACCTTC.

V is TRBV5-4 and J is TRBJ2-7; D is possibly TRBD1 or TRBD2 (6 bases each). The CDR3 sequence is 16 residues long. Germline CDR1 and CDR2: SGHNT and YYREEE (reference sequence). Trimming left V 1 base short and J 1 base short, with 15 bases between. In DNA, the CDR3 is TGTGCCAGCAGCTTGAGAGGTAGGGGGAGGTCCTACGAGCAGTACTTC. Protein product: CASSLRGRGRSYEQYF. Combining the CDR3 with reference TRBV5-4 and TRBJ2-7 gives the whole variable domain ETGVTQSPTHLIKTRGQQVTLRCSSQSGHNTVSWYQQALGQGPQFIFQYYREEENGRGNFPPRFSGLQFPNYSSELNVNALELDDSALYLCASSLRGRGRSYEQYFGPGTRLTVT.

This clonotype showed up many times. The chain combines TRBV15 with TRBJ1-5; 9 nucleotides agree with TRBD1. Per germline, CDR1 LNHNV and CDR2 YYDKDF (reference sequence). The CDR3 spans 16 residues. The V segment lost 4 bases and the J segment 4 bases; nucleotides outside the gene matches: 8. CDR3: CATSTAGTGINQPQHF. The CDR3 nucleotides read TGTGCCACCAGCACGGCCGGGACAGGGATAAATCAGCCCCAGCATTTT. Full variable domain (remainder filled in from reference TRBV15 and TRBJ1-5): DAMVIQNPRYQVTQFGKPVTLSCSQTLNHNVMYWYQQKSSQAPKLLFHYYDKDFNNEADTPDNFQSRRPNTSFCFLDIRSPGLGDTAMYLCATSTAGTGINQPQHFGDGTRLSIL.

This clonotype was observed a single time. The chain is built from TRBV5-1 and TRBJ2-7; D possibly corresponds to TRBD1 (6 bases). Germline V gene sequence: CDR1 SGHRS, CDR2 YFSETQ. CDR3 length: 15 amino acids. V was cut by 4 bases and J by 5 bases, with 19 bases left in between. In DNA, the CDR3 is TGCGCCAGCAGCCAACAGGGAACAGGTGGCGACGAGCAGTACTTC. Protein product: CASSQQGTGGDEQYF.

This clonotype was seen a handful of times. This chain links TRBV9 with TRBJ1-5, with D hard to call. This CDR3 has 15 residues. Trimming removed 0 bases from V and 6 bases from J, with 13 bases in between. Germline loops: CDR1 SGDLS, CDR2 YYNGEE. CDR3 sequence reads: CASSVDPFRGQPQHF. CDR3 nucleotides: TGTGCCAGCAGCGTAGACCCGTTCCGGGGTCAGCCCCAGCATTTT.

The gene calls are TRBV12-3 or TRBV12-4 and TRBJ1-4, with 10 nucleotides matching TRBD1. This CDR3 region has 14 residues. V gave up 7 bases and J gave up 4 bases; unmatched junction bases: 3. In DNA form, the CDR3 reads TGTGCCAGCACCGGGACAGGGGATAATGAAAAACTGTTTTTT. Translated, it gives CASTGTGDNEKLFF.